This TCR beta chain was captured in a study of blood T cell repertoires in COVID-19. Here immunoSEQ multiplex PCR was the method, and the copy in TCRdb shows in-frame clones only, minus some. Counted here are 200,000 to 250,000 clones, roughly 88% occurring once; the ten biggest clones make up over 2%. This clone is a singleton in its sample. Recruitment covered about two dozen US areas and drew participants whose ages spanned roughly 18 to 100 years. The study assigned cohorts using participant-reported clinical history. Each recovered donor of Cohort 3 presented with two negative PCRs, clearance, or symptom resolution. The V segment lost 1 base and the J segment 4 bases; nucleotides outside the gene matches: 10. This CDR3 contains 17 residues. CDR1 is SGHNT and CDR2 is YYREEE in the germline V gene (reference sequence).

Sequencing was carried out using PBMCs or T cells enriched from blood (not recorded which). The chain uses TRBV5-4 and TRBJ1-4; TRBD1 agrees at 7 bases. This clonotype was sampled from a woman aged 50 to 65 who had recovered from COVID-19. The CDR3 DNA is TGTGCCAGCAGCTTGTACGGGCAGGCAGGGGGTAATGAAAAACTGTTTTTT. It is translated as CASSLYGQAGGNEKLFF.